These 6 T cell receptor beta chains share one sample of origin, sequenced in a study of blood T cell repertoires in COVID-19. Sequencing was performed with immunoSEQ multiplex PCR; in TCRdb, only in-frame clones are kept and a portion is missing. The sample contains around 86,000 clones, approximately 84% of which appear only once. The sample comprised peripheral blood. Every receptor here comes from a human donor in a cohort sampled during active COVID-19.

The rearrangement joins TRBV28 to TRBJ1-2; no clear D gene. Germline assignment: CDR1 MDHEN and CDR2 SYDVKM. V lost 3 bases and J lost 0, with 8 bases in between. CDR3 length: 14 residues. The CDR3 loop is CASSFTEPNYGYTF. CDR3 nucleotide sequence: TGTGCCAGCAGTTTCACAGAACCTAACTATGGCTACACCTTC.

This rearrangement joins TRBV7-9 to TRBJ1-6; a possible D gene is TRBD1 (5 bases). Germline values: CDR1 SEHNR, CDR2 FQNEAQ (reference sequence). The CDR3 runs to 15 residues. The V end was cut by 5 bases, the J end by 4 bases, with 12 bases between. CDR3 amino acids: CASSALTAYNSPLHF. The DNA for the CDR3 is TGTGCCAGCAGCGCCCTGACAGCTTATAATTCACCCCTCCACTTT.

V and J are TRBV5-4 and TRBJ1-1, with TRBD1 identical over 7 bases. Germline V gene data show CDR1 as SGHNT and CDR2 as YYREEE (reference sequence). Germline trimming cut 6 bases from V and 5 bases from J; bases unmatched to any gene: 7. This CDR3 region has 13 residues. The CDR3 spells CASNLPGGTEAFF. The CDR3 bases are TGTGCCAGCAACCTCCCAGGGGGGACTGAAGCTTTCTTT.

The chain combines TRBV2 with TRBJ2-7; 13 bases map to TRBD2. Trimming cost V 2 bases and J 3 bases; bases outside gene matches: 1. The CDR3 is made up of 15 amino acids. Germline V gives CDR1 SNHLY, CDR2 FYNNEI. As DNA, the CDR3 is TGTGCCAGCAGTGAACGACTAGCGGGGGGCTACGAGCAGTACTTC. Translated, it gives CASSERLAGGYEQYF.

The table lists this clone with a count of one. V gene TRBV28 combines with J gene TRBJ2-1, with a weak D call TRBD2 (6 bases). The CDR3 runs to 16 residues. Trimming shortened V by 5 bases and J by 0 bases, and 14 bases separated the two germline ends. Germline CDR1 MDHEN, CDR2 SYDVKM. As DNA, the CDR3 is TGTGCCAGCAGTGGCAACCAGCGGGTCTCCTACAATGAGCAGTTCTTC. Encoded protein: CASSGNQRVSYNEQFF.

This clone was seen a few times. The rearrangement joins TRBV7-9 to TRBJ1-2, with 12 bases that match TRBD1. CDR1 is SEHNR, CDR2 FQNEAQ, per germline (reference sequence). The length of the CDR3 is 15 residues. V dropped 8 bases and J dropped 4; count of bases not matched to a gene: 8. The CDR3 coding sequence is TGTGCCAGCGCCCCAGGGGACAGGGGGCTCTATGGCTACACCTTC. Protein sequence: CASAPGDRGLYGYTF. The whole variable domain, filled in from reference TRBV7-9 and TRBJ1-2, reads DTGVSQNPRHKITKRGQNVTFRCDPISEHNRLYWYRQTLGQGPEFLTYFQNEAQLEKSRLLSDRFSAERPKGSFSTLEIQRTEQGDSAMYLCASAPGDRGLYGYTFGSGTRLTVV.